Presented here are 24 T cell receptor beta chains from one specimen sequenced in a study of blood T cell repertoires in COVID-19. Clones were sequenced by immunoSEQ multiplex PCR, and TCRdb holds only the in-frame ones, with some missing. The repertoire includes roughly 100,000 clones, approximately 89% of them detected once, and under 14% sits in the top ten. Specimen: peripheral blood. These receptors were obtained from a woman aged 30 to 39 with acute or convalescent COVID-19.

The CDR3 sequence is CASSATGAGANVLTF. The CDR3 coding sequence is TGTGCCAGCAGCGCCACAGGGGCCGGGGCCAACGTCCTGACTTTC. The chain links TRBV28 to TRBJ2-6; 7 nucleotides align to TRBD1. The CDR3 sequence is 15 residues long. Germline V gene lookup returns CDR1 MDHEN and CDR2 SYDVKM. The J segment lost 4 bases and the V segment lost 6 bases, leaving 6 bases of the junction unmatched.

The genes are TRBV19 and TRBJ1-5; TRBD1 might be the D (6 bases). Germline values: CDR1 LNHDA, CDR2 SQIVND (reference sequence). The CDR3 totals 16 residues. The ends were cut back, 4 bases at V and 0 bases at J, with 13 bases in the middle. CDR3 nucleotide sequence: TGTGCCAGTAGTACCCCATGGACAGATAGCAATCAGCCCCAGCATTTT. Its translation: CASSTPWTDSNQPQHF.

The V gene is TRBV5-1, the J gene TRBJ1-5; TRBD1 aligns across 8 bases. The CDR3 contains 15 residues. The V gene end was trimmed by 2 bases and the J gene end by 6 bases; junction bases not matched to a gene: 7. Germline CDR1 reads SGHRS; CDR2 reads YFSETQ. DNA for the CDR3: TGCGCCAGCAGCTTACAGGGGGGCGCGGGTCAGCCCCAGCATTTT. Its translation: CASSLQGGAGQPQHF.

The chain is built from TRBV27 and TRBJ2-7, with TRBD2 as a possible D gene (5 bases). The germline V gene encodes CDR1 MNHEY and CDR2 SMNVEV (reference sequence). Trimming removed 2 bases at V and 7 bases at J, with 15 bases between. This CDR3 contains 14 residues. CDR3 DNA: TGTGCCAGCAGTTTAGAGATCGGTCGGGGAGAGCAGTACTTC. Amino acid sequence: CASSLEIGRGEQYF.

J is TRBJ1-5 and V is TRBV12-2; the table names TRBD1, a call not compared with the DNA. TRBV12-2 is tagged as a pseudogene. The CDR3 spans 16 residues. This chain's CDR3 is CASRPRTGPEPSPQHF. CDR3 in DNA: TGTGCAAGTCGCCCTCGGACAGGGCCCGAGCCGTCGCCCCAGCATTTT.

This clone was seen once. The chain employs TRBV7-9 and TRBJ1-6, with unresolved D. Germline CDR1 reads SEHNR; CDR2 reads FQNEAQ (reference sequence). Trimming removed 5 bases at V and 10 bases at J, with 9 bases between. The CDR3 covers 12 residues. The CDR3 nucleotides are TGTGCCAGCAGCCTACCCACCTCACCCCTCCACTTT. Translating gives CASSLPTSPLHF.

The rearrangement links TRBV4-2 to TRBJ1-1; D gene unclear. The CDR3 runs 13 residues. Germline V lookup: CDR1 LGHNA, CDR2 YNFKEQ. V lost 4 bases and J lost 8, with 14 bases in between. The CDR3 sequence: CASSPTSYSEAFF. CDR3 coding DNA: TGTGCCAGCAGCCCCACCTCTTACAGCGAAGCTTTCTTT.

V gene TRBV5-6 combines with J gene TRBJ2-5, with 7 bases matching TRBD1. Germline lookup yields CDR1 SGHDT and CDR2 YYEEEE. This CDR3 is 14 amino acids long. With 5 bases clipped from V and 2 bases from J, the junction kept 6 bases outside the gene matches. CDR3 loop: CASSDRVGQETQYF. DNA for the CDR3: TGTGCCAGCAGTGACAGGGTGGGGCAAGAGACCCAGTACTTC. Combining the CDR3 with reference TRBV5-6 and TRBJ2-5 gives the whole variable domain DAGVTQSPTHLIKTRGQQVTLRCSPKSGHDTVSWYQQALGQGPQFIFQYYEEEERQRGNFPDRFSGHQFPNYSSELNVNALLLGDSALYLCASSDRVGQETQYFGPGTRLLVL.

The chain employs TRBV6-5 and TRBJ1-2; weak D call: TRBD1 (5 bases). With 2 bases removed from V and 8 bases from J, the gap between germline ends came to 12 bases. Germline V gene sequence: CDR1 MNHEY, CDR2 SVGAGI. The CDR3 consists of 13 residues. CDR3 sequence: CASSYGRGRGYTF. In DNA, the CDR3 is TGTGCCAGCAGTTACGGGCGGGGACGAGGCTACACCTTC.

V is TRBV23-1 and J is TRBJ2-5, with D hard to call. TRBV23-1 belongs to the ORF category, with a function that is uncertain. V gave up 1 base and J gave up 5 bases, with 17 bases separating them. This CDR3 has 16 amino acids. CDR3 sequence (DNA): TGCGCCAGCAGTCAATACCCCGCCCGGGTAAATGAGACCCAGTACTTC. Amino acid sequence: CASSQYPARVNETQYF.

The genes are TRBV5-1 and TRBJ2-2, with 7 nucleotides matching TRBD1. The CDR3 extends over 14 amino acids. Looked up from germline, CDR1 is SGHRS and CDR2 is YFSETQ. Unmatched junction bases numbered 3, after V lost 4 bases and J lost 3 bases. The CDR3: CASSPGQYTGELFF. The CDR3 DNA follows: TGCGCCAGCAGCCCGGGACAGTACACCGGGGAGCTGTTTTTT.

This clone has only a few counts. V gene TRBV7-9 combines with J gene TRBJ2-7, with TRBD2 as a possible D gene (6 bases). Germline lookup yields CDR1 SEHNR and CDR2 FQNEAQ (reference sequence). With 0 bases removed from V and 6 bases from J, the gap between germline ends came to 6 bases. The CDR3 is 12 residues long. The DNA for the CDR3 is TGTGCCAGCAGCTTAGCCGGGGGCGAGCAGTACTTC. Protein sequence: CASSLAGGEQYF.

The chain uses TRBV11-2 and TRBJ2-1, with 7 bases fitting TRBD2. The CDR3 has 16 residues. Trimming took 2 bases from V and 7 from J; bases not matched to a gene: 11. Germline V gives CDR1 SGHAT, CDR2 FQNNGV. The CDR3 region has the DNA TGTGCCAGCAGCTTACTACTGATCCCGGGGGGAAATGAGCAGTTCTTC. This gives the protein CASSLLLIPGGNEQFF. Drawing the rest from reference TRBV11-2 and TRBJ2-1, the complete variable domain is EAGVAQSPRYKIIEKRQSVAFWCNPISGHATLYWYQQILGQGPKLLIQFQNNGVVDDSQLPKDRFSAERLKGVDSTLKIQPAKLEDSAVYLCASSLLLIPGGNEQFFGPGTRLTVL.

The chain uses TRBV5-8 and TRBJ1-3; D not resolved. Trimming took off 1 base at V and 7 bases at J, with 15 bases between the two ends. Germline V gives CDR1 SGHTS, CDR2 YDEGEE. The CDR3 extends over 15 amino acids. In DNA form, the CDR3 reads TGTGCCAGCAGCTTGCCAAATCCGGTCGGGAACACCATATATTTT. It encodes CASSLPNPVGNTIYF. The complete variable domain, with remaining parts taken from reference TRBV5-8 and TRBJ1-3, reads EAGVTQSPTHLIKTRGQQATLRCSPISGHTSVYWYQQALGLGLQFLLWYDEGEERNRGNFPPRFSGRQFPNYSSELNVNALELEDSALYLCASSLPNPVGNTIYFGEGSWLTVV.

The CDR3 region is CASSYHGPGGEQYF. The CDR3 DNA reads TGTGCCAGCAGTTACCACGGACCCGGCGGGGAGCAGTACTTC. The genes are TRBV6-5 and TRBJ2-7; D is perhaps TRBD2 (5 bases). Trimming left V 2 bases short and J 7 bases short, with 15 bases between. The CDR3 is 14 residues long. Germline loops: CDR1 MNHEY, CDR2 SVGAGI.

This chain connects TRBV5-1 to TRBJ1-4; 8 bases align to TRBD1. The V gene end was trimmed by 2 bases and the J gene end by 3 bases; junction bases not matched to a gene: 6. The CDR3 spans 16 residues. Per germline, CDR1 SGHRS and CDR2 YFSETQ. The DNA for the CDR3 is TGCGCCAGCAGCTTTTCAGGGGGCAAGGCTAATGAAAAACTGTTTTTT. This sequence encodes CASSFSGGKANEKLFF.

This sequence joins TRBV12-5 and TRBJ2-7; D not certain. V was clipped by 7 bases and J by 3 bases, with 7 bases between them. The CDR3 consists of 11 residues. Per the germline V gene, CDR1 is LGHNT and CDR2 is FRNRAP. CDR3 coding DNA: TGTGCTAGTGCCATACACTACGAGCAGTACTTC. It codes for CASAIHYEQYF.

Written as DNA, the CDR3 is TGCAGCGTTGATCTAGGTTTAGATACGCAGTATTTT. Translation gives CSVDLGLDTQYF. J is TRBJ2-3 and V is TRBV29-1; D uncertain. V lost 3 bases and J lost 5, with 9 bases in between. Germline-derived CDR1 and CDR2 are SQVTM and ANQGSEA. This CDR3 is built from 12 residues.

The rearrangement joins TRBV2 to TRBJ1-2, with D unresolved. This CDR3 comprises 13 residues. Germline assignment: CDR1 SNHLY and CDR2 FYNNEI. Deletions cut 5 bases from V and 6 bases from J, with 13 bases between. CDR3: CASSLQPEDGYTF. DNA for the CDR3: TGTGCCAGCAGTCTTCAGCCGGAGGATGGCTACACCTTC.

The V gene is TRBV5-3, the J gene TRBJ1-3; 7 bases agree with TRBD1. TRBV5-3 is known as an ORF, though its function is uncertain. This CDR3 comprises 17 residues. J lost 3 bases, V lost 4 bases, and 13 bases had no gene match. The CDR3 spells CARSPSDRPLNGNTIYF. CDR3 coding DNA: TGTGCCAGAAGCCCATCGGACAGGCCACTCAATGGAAACACCATATATTTT.

The chain joins TRBV28 to TRBJ2-7; 8 bases map to TRBD1. The CDR3 has 15 residues. V lost 6 bases and J lost 7; bases outside the gene matches: 14. CDR1 is MDHEN and CDR2 is SYDVKM in the germline V gene. CDR3 bases: TGTGCCAGCAGCACGGCCGGGACAGGCCTTCTTGAGCAGTACTTC. It encodes CASSTAGTGLLEQYF. Together with reference TRBV28 and TRBJ2-7, the CDR3 gives the full variable domain: DVKVTQSSRYLVKRTGEKVFLECVQDMDHENMFWYRQDPGLGLRLIYFSYDVKMKEKGDIPEGYSVSREKKERFSLILESASTNQTSMYLCASSTAGTGLLEQYFGPGTRLTVT.

The chain couples TRBV28 to TRBJ2-7, with D tentatively TRBD2 (5 bases). The V and J ends lost 8 bases and 6 bases respectively, with 23 bases between them. The germline gives CDR1 MDHEN, CDR2 SYDVKM. This CDR3 is 15 amino acids long. The CDR3, as DNA: TGTGCCAGCTCTAGCCCTTCGGTTCCCTCTACCGAGCAGTACTTC. It encodes CASSSPSVPSTEQYF. The entire variable domain, with the rest obtained from reference TRBV28 and TRBJ2-7, is as follows: DVKVTQSSRYLVKRTGEKVFLECVQDMDHENMFWYRQDPGLGLRLIYFSYDVKMKEKGDIPEGYSVSREKKERFSLILESASTNQTSMYLCASSSPSVPSTEQYFGPGTRLTVT.

V is TRBV6-5 and J is TRBJ1-3; D might be TRBD1 (5 bases). Germline assignment: CDR1 MNHEY and CDR2 SVGAGI. This CDR3 comprises 15 residues. V dropped 5 bases and J dropped 0 bases, with 11 bases sitting between them. In nucleotides, the CDR3 is TGTGCCAGCAGTCGACAAGACAGCTCTGGAAACACCATATATTTT. Amino acids: CASSRQDSSGNTIYF.

The rearrangement joins TRBV4-2 to TRBJ2-3, with 10 bases matching TRBD1. The germline V gene encodes CDR1 LGHNA and CDR2 YNFKEQ. The length of the CDR3 is 17 residues. V was pared by 1 base and J by 4 bases, with 8 bases of the junction left unmatched. The CDR3 protein is CASSQGLTGGDADTQYF. Here the CDR3 DNA reads TGTGCCAGCAGCCAAGGGTTGACAGGGGGCGACGCAGATACGCAGTATTTT.